The next 28 T cell receptor beta chains were all read from a single sample in a study of control samples from healthy donors and cancer patients. Profiling relied on immunoSEQ multiplex PCR, and the TCRdb table lists in-frame clones only, not all of them. The sample has about 130,000 clones; roughly 95% are singletons. Sequencing input: blood. The source of these receptors is a man between 25 and 39 years old in good health.

Of note for this clone: In the same sample, other DNA sequences code for this CDR3. The DNA of the CDR3 is TGTGCCAGCAGCCAAGGTCAGGGGGCGAATTCACCCCTCCACTTT. Protein sequence: CASSQGQGANSPLHF. V gene TRBV14 combines with J gene TRBJ1-6; 8 bases align to TRBD1. V was pared by 1 base and J by 7 bases, with 3 bases of the junction left unmatched. The CDR3 loop spans 15 amino acids. The germline V gene encodes CDR1 SGHDN and CDR2 FVKESK.

This chain uses TRBV19 with TRBJ1-1; no clear D gene. Per the germline V gene, CDR1 is LNHDA and CDR2 is SQIVND (reference sequence). The CDR3 has 14 amino acids. V lost 3 bases and J lost 1, with 9 bases in between. The CDR3 here is CASSIAPTNTEAFF. CDR3 nucleotides: TGTGCCAGTAGTATTGCACCGACGAACACTGAAGCTTTCTTT.

J is TRBJ2-4 and V is TRBV5-4; the D is unclear. Trimming took off 3 bases at V and 5 bases at J, with 9 bases between the two ends. The CDR3 covers 13 residues. The germline V gene has CDR1 SGHNT and CDR2 YYREEE (reference sequence). The CDR3 sequence: CASSSPTENIQYF. DNA for the CDR3: TGTGCCAGCAGCTCACCGACGGAAAACATTCAGTACTTC.

The genes are TRBV7-8 and TRBJ2-1, with no clear D. V was clipped by 3 bases and J by 3 bases, with 6 bases between them. This CDR3 region has 13 residues. Germline CDR1 is SGHVS and CDR2 is FQNEAQ. CDR3 nucleotides: TGTGCCAGCAGCTTGACGGGCTACAATGAGCAGTTCTTC. This gives the protein CASSLTGYNEQFF.

The J gene is TRBJ2-6, the V gene TRBV7-3; 7 bases map to TRBD2. The V segment lost 5 bases and the J segment 1 base; nucleotides outside the gene matches: 11. Germline CDR1 is SGHTA and CDR2 is FQGTGA. This CDR3 has 18 residues. CDR3 region: CASSLTAGPGSGANVLTF. Written as DNA, the CDR3 is TGTGCCAGCAGCCTCACAGCGGGGCCCGGGTCTGGGGCCAACGTCCTGACTTTC.

In its sample, this clone was seen once. The CDR3 loop is CASSPRPQETQYF. The CDR3 DNA is TGTGCCAGCAGCCCGCGGCCCCAAGAGACCCAGTACTTC. This chain joins TRBV9 and TRBJ2-5; no clear D gene. This CDR3 has 13 amino acids. V was pared by 4 bases and J by 1 base, with 8 bases between. Germline V CDR1 and CDR2: SGDLS, YYNGEE.

The rearrangement links TRBV6-2 or TRBV6-3 to TRBJ1-5, with D perhaps matching TRBD1 (5 bases). The ends were cut back, 2 bases at V and 3 bases at J, with 8 bases in the middle. Germline V lookup: CDR1 MNHEY, CDR2 SVGEGT. CDR3 length: 14 residues. Written as DNA, the CDR3 is TGTGCCAGCAGTTACCGGGGGTACAATCAGCCCCAGCATTTT. The encoded protein is CASSYRGYNQPQHF.

This chain connects TRBV6-1 to TRBJ1-5, with 7 bases lining up with TRBD1. This CDR3 is built from 16 residues. Germline V lookup: CDR1 MNHNS, CDR2 SASEGT. V lost 2 bases and J lost 2; bases outside the gene matches: 6. CDR3 in amino acids: CASSETVDRGNQPQHF. In DNA, the CDR3 is TGTGCCAGCAGTGAAACGGTCGACAGGGGCAATCAGCCCCAGCATTTT.

This chain links TRBV5-1 with TRBJ1-1, with D possibly TRBD1 on 5 matching bases. Germline-derived CDR1 and CDR2 are SGHRS and YFSETQ. V shed 2 bases and J shed 0 bases, with 11 bases lying between them. The CDR3 loop spans 15 amino acids. DNA of the CDR3: TGCGCCAGCAGCTTCCGGGGCCAGATGAACACTGAAGCTTTCTTT. Encoded protein: CASSFRGQMNTEAFF.

Only one count was recorded for this clone. The genes are TRBV29-1 and TRBJ2-4; D gene uncertain. Germline CDR1 SQVTM, CDR2 ANQGSEA. This CDR3 region has 13 residues. The V and J ends lost 1 base and 0 bases respectively, with 4 bases between them. CDR3 protein: CSVEGVAKNIQYF. CDR3 bases: TGCAGCGTTGAAGGGGTAGCCAAAAACATTCAGTACTTC.

This rearrangement joins TRBV24-1 to TRBJ1-2, with D possibly TRBD1 on 5 matching bases. Germline V gives CDR1 KGHDR, CDR2 SFDVKD. Trimming removed 3 bases from V and 6 bases from J, with 16 bases in between. This CDR3 region has 15 residues. CDR3 in amino acids: CATSDLAGGYDGYTF. The CDR3 DNA reads TGTGCCACCAGTGATCTTGCGGGGGGATACGATGGCTACACCTTC.

J is TRBJ1-2 and V is TRBV7-9, with D maybe TRBD1 (5 bases). With 4 bases removed from V and 6 bases from J, the gap between germline ends came to 12 bases. In germline, CDR1 is SEHNR, CDR2 FQNEAQ (reference sequence). CDR3 length equals 13 residues. CDR3 residues: CASSSRGQHGYTF. CDR3 sequence (DNA): TGTGCCAGCAGCTCCCGGGGCCAGCATGGCTACACCTTC.

This sequence joins TRBV7-9 and TRBJ1-2, with a tentative D call TRBD1 (5 bases). Per the germline V gene, CDR1 is SEHNR and CDR2 is FQNEAQ (reference sequence). The V end was cut by 5 bases, the J end by 6 bases, with 22 bases between. The CDR3 sequence is 16 residues long. CDR3 bases: TGTGCCAGCAGCCCAGCAACAGGTTTTCCGAGACATGGCTACACCTTC. It is translated as CASSPATGFPRHGYTF.

A word on this clone: A junction end diverges from the germline sequence, so it may reflect a read error. The chain employs TRBV10-3 and TRBJ2-2, with D perhaps matching TRBD2 (5 bases). This CDR3 region has 13 residues. In germline, CDR1 is ENHRY, CDR2 SYGVKD. The CDR3 DNA sequence: TGTGCCATCAATGAGGGGAACACCGGGGAGCTGTTTTTT. Encoded protein: CAINEGNTGELFF.

The V and J genes are TRBV18 and TRBJ1-4; D remains unclear. V was shortened by 6 bases and J by 8 bases, with 19 bases between the two germline ends. The CDR3 has 15 amino acids. CDR1 is KGHSH, CDR2 LQKENI, per germline. The DNA of the CDR3 is TGTGCCAGCTCTACTGGTGGCGGACCCGGCGAAAAACTGTTTTTT. It translates to CASSTGGGPGEKLFF.

This clone is a singleton in its sample. This chain uses TRBV4-2 with TRBJ2-3; TRBD1 aligns across 9 bases. V was pared by 4 bases and J by 6 bases, with 2 bases of the junction left unmatched. CDR1 is LGHNA, CDR2 YNFKEQ, per germline. There are 13 residues in the CDR3. CDR3 sequence reads: CASSPTGGDTQYF. CDR3 DNA: TGTGCCAGCAGCCCGACAGGGGGGGATACGCAGTATTTT.

This sequence joins TRBV16 and TRBJ2-5; tentatively, D is TRBD2 (5 bases). Germline V lookup: CDR1 KGHSY, CDR2 FQNENV. The CDR3 is 14 amino acids. V was shortened by 1 base and J by 5 bases, with 11 bases between the two germline ends. Here the CDR3 reads CASSQLGVRETQYF. CDR3 bases: TGTGCCAGCAGCCAATTGGGAGTTCGGGAGACCCAGTACTTC.

The chain is built from TRBV19 and TRBJ1-5, with 8 bases lining up with TRBD1. The trim removed 1 base at V and 5 bases at J, leaving 7 bases unmatched. The CDR3 runs to 16 residues. Germline assignment: CDR1 LNHDA and CDR2 SQIVND (reference sequence). The CDR3 sequence: CASSIALQGAYQPQHF. The CDR3 nucleotides read TGTGCCAGTAGTATAGCCCTCCAGGGGGCTTATCAGCCCCAGCATTTT.

The chain employs TRBV27 and TRBJ2-1; a possible D gene is TRBD1 (6 bases). V dropped 6 bases and J dropped 4 bases, with 10 bases sitting between them. The CDR3 extends over 13 amino acids. Germline CDR1 MNHEY, CDR2 SMNVEV (reference sequence). This chain's CDR3 is CASSKTGYNEQFF. CDR3 DNA sequence: TGTGCCAGCAGCAAGACAGGTTACAATGAGCAGTTCTTC.

The gene calls are TRBV7-2 and TRBJ2-7, with D possibly being TRBD2 (6 bases). Germline-derived CDR1 and CDR2 are SGHTA and FQGNSA. V lost 5 bases and J lost 0, with 11 bases in between. The CDR3 consists of 14 residues. CDR3 sequence reads: CASSIPGLSYEQYF. The CDR3 bases are TGTGCCAGCAGCATCCCGGGACTCTCCTACGAGCAGTACTTC.

CDR3 DNA: TGTGCCAGCTCACCTCCGGGACAGGGAGATACGCAGTATTTT. Protein product: CASSPPGQGDTQYF. This chain links TRBV18 with TRBJ2-3; 9 bases match TRBD1. The CDR3 is 14 amino acids. Per germline, CDR1 KGHSH and CDR2 LQKENI. J was trimmed by 5 bases and V by 3 bases; bases with no gene match: 3.

This clone was detected only a few times. This sequence joins TRBV30 and TRBJ2-2; D is possibly TRBD1 (6 bases). This CDR3 is built from 15 residues. CDR1 GTSNPN and CDR2 SVGIG come from the germline V gene (reference sequence). V lost 3 bases and J lost 9, with 20 bases in between. The CDR3, as DNA: TGTGCCTGGAGCCTTCCCGGACAGCGCCAACGGGAGCTGTTTTTT. This codes for CAWSLPGQRQRELFF.

V is TRBV30 and J is TRBJ2-1, with D perhaps TRBD2 (6 bases). This CDR3 is 15 amino acids long. Trimming took 5 bases from V and 2 from J, leaving 16 bases between them. Germline CDR1 reads GTSNPN; CDR2 reads SVGIG (reference sequence). CDR3 DNA sequence: TGTGCCTGGGGGGGGACGTATAGGGCCTACAATGAGCAGTTCTTC. This encodes CAWGGTYRAYNEQFF.

The rearrangement links TRBV6-2 or TRBV6-3 to TRBJ1-2, with D maybe TRBD1 (5 bases). Trimming took off 2 bases at V and 3 bases at J, with 10 bases between the two ends. The CDR3 sequence is 14 residues long. From germline, CDR1 is MNHEY and CDR2 SVGEGT. The CDR3 here is CASSYAGIDYGYTF. The CDR3 nucleotides read TGTGCCAGCAGTTACGCAGGGATCGACTATGGCTACACCTTC.

The chain joins TRBV27 to TRBJ1-5; 7 bases agree with TRBD1. V was clipped by 5 bases and J by 0 bases; unmatched bases: 7. Germline CDR1 and CDR2: MNHEY and SMNVEV (reference sequence). This CDR3 has 16 amino acids. The CDR3 loop reads CASSQRGTDSNQPQHF. In DNA, the CDR3 is TGTGCCAGCAGTCAAAGGGGGACAGATAGCAATCAGCCCCAGCATTTT.

V gene TRBV19 combines with J gene TRBJ1-6, with 7 bases fitting TRBD1. The CDR3 contains 16 residues. The germline gives CDR1 LNHDA, CDR2 SQIVND (reference sequence). V lost 4 bases, J lost 6 bases, and 9 bases stayed unmatched. CDR3 coding DNA: TGTGCCAGTAGTAACCAGCCGAGGACAGGTAATTCACCCCTCCACTTT. Translating gives CASSNQPRTGNSPLHF.

The chain recombines TRBV7-2 with TRBJ2-3; TRBD1 might be the D (6 bases). Trimming took off 0 bases at V and 1 base at J, with 11 bases between the two ends. Germline loops: CDR1 SGHTA, CDR2 FQGNSA. CDR3 length: 16 amino acids. The CDR3 coding sequence is TGTGCCAGCAGCTTAGCGCCCGCAGGGGGCACAGATACGCAGTATTTT. Amino acid sequence: CASSLAPAGGTDTQYF.

The chain is built from TRBV2 and TRBJ2-1; TRBD1 might be the D (5 bases). The CDR3 runs to 11 residues. The V end was cut by 2 bases, the J end by 9 bases, with 5 bases between. Germline assignment: CDR1 SNHLY and CDR2 FYNNEI. As DNA, the CDR3 is TGTGCCAGCAGTGAAAGGGGTGAGCAGTTCTTC. It yields the protein CASSERGEQFF.